What follows are 25 T cell receptor beta chains derived from one specimen sequenced in a study of blood T cell repertoires in COVID-19 (dated by TCRdb to between 2020 and 2021). Receptor libraries were prepared by the immunoSEQ multiplex PCR assay. Not all clones reach the TCRdb copy of this immuneACCESS table, which keeps in-frame sequences only. Checked studies attribute under half of the gap to unresolved V genes and leave the rest unexplained. The sample includes approximately 280,000 clones, with roughly 87% observed a single time. 6% of the sample is held by the ten biggest clonotypes. Material for sequencing was PBMCs or T cells enriched from blood (not recorded which). These receptors were collected from a woman between 35 and 50 years old who had recovered from COVID-19.

The chain joins TRBV11-2 to TRBJ2-2, with 12 bases identical to TRBD1. The CDR3 spans 16 residues. CDR1 and CDR2 (germline): SGHAT, FQNNGV. V dropped 4 bases and J dropped 6; count of bases not matched to a gene: 6. The CDR3 protein is CASSSRDRGRAGELFF. The CDR3 coding sequence is TGTGCCAGCAGCTCGAGGGACAGGGGGCGTGCCGGGGAGCTGTTTTTT. The whole variable domain, remainder taken from reference TRBV11-2 and TRBJ2-2, is EAGVAQSPRYKIIEKRQSVAFWCNPISGHATLYWYQQILGQGPKLLIQFQNNGVVDDSQLPKDRFSAERLKGVDSTLKIQPAKLEDSAVYLCASSSRDRGRAGELFFGEGSRLTVL.

The genes are TRBV9 and TRBJ2-3, with TRBD2 matching over 7 bases. The CDR3 has 17 amino acids. Trimming removed 4 bases from V and 5 bases from J; junction bases left unmatched: 16. Germline V gene lookup returns CDR1 SGDLS and CDR2 YYNGEE. Written as DNA, the CDR3 is TGTGCCAGCAGCCGCGCCGGCCTCCTGGGGGGGGTAGATACGCAGTATTTT. This sequence encodes CASSRAGLLGGVDTQYF.

The gene calls are TRBV18 and TRBJ2-7, with 7 bases matching TRBD2. V lost 5 bases, J lost 2 bases, and 12 bases stayed unmatched. The germline CDR1 and CDR2 sequences are KGHSH and LQKENI. This CDR3 spans 16 amino acids. The CDR3 region is CASSSLAGERAYEQYF. The CDR3 DNA reads TGTGCCAGCTCAAGCCTGGCGGGAGAGCGGGCCTACGAGCAGTACTTC.

This chain links TRBV7-9 with TRBJ1-1, with D maybe TRBD1 (5 bases). Germline loops: CDR1 SEHNR, CDR2 FQNEAQ (reference sequence). V lost 1 base, J lost 7 bases, and 13 bases lay in between. This CDR3 region has 14 residues. The CDR3 sequence is CASSLEVGAGEAFF. In DNA, the CDR3 is TGTGCCAGCAGCTTAGAGGTTGGGGCCGGTGAAGCTTTCTTT.

About this clone itself: Other DNA sequences in this specimen translate into the identical CDR3. The chain is built from TRBV2 and TRBJ2-3; 10 nucleotides match TRBD2. Looked up from germline, CDR1 is SNHLY and CDR2 is FYNNEI. Unmatched junction bases numbered 3, after V lost 6 bases and J lost 3 bases. The CDR3 consists of 14 residues. CDR3 nucleotides: TGTGCCAGCAGCTTGACTAGCGGGACAGATACGCAGTATTTT. Its protein product is CASSLTSGTDTQYF.

The V gene is TRBV19, the J gene TRBJ2-7; TRBD2 might be the D (5 bases). The CDR3 consists of 12 residues. The ends were cut back, 11 bases at V and 6 bases at J, with 17 bases in the middle. Germline loops: CDR1 LNHDA, CDR2 SQIVND (reference sequence). DNA of the CDR3: TGTGCCTCCCGGGATGCCGGCCTCGAGCAGTACTTC. Amino acid sequence: CASRDAGLEQYF.

The chain is built from TRBV7-9 and TRBJ1-4, with D perhaps TRBD1 (5 bases). CDR3 size: 16 residues. In germline, CDR1 is SEHNR, CDR2 FQNEAQ (reference sequence). V lost 5 bases to trimming and J lost 0 bases, with 13 bases between them. CDR3 DNA: TGTGCCAGCAGCCTCACACAGGCAGCAACTAATGAAAAACTGTTTTTT. It specifies CASSLTQAATNEKLFF.

This chain links TRBV2 with TRBJ2-3; TRBD2 is a possible D gene (5 bases). V shed 5 bases and J shed 0 bases, with 15 bases lying between them. The germline V gene has CDR1 SNHLY and CDR2 FYNNEI. The CDR3 totals 16 residues. CDR3 protein: CASSPRPDFSTDTQYF. The CDR3 DNA follows: TGTGCCAGCAGTCCTCGACCGGACTTTAGCACAGATACGCAGTATTTT.

This clone was seen a single time. The rearrangement uses TRBV7-3 and TRBJ2-1; the D gene is possibly TRBD2 (6 bases). V shed 1 base and J shed 6 bases, with 7 bases lying between them. The CDR3 consists of 13 residues. Germline CDR1 is SGHTA and CDR2 is FQGTGA. Here the CDR3 reads CASSLIAANEQFF. The CDR3, as DNA: TGTGCCAGCAGCTTAATAGCGGCCAATGAGCAGTTCTTC. Combining the CDR3 with reference TRBV7-3 and TRBJ2-1 gives the whole variable domain GAGVSQTPSNKVTEKGKYVELRCDPISGHTALYWYRQSLGQGPEFLIYFQGTGAADDSGLPNDRFFAVRPEGSVSTLKIQRTERGDSAVYLCASSLIAANEQFFGPGTRLTVL.

The rearrangement uses TRBV30 and TRBJ2-5; a weak D match, TRBD2 (5 bases). CDR1 GTSNPN and CDR2 SVGIG come from the germline V gene (reference sequence). The ends were cut back, 2 bases at V and 5 bases at J, with 9 bases in the middle. The CDR3 has 12 residues. CDR3 sequence (DNA): TGTGCCTGGAGTATGGGCGGGGAGACCCAGTACTTC. This encodes CAWSMGGETQYF.

The genes are TRBV7-9 and TRBJ2-7; TRBD1 is a possible D gene (5 bases). CDR1 and CDR2 from the germline V gene are SEHNR and FQNEAQ (reference sequence). The CDR3 runs 12 residues. The germline V and J ends were trimmed by 0 bases and 10 bases, with 10 bases remaining between them. The CDR3 region is CASSLAVGPQYF. The CDR3 nucleotides read TGTGCCAGCAGCTTAGCTGTGGGGCCCCAGTACTTC.

The chain uses TRBV7-8 and TRBJ2-3, with 9 bases identical to TRBD2. The junction had 15 bases not matched to a gene; V was cut back by 1 base and J by 4 bases. The CDR3 is 19 residues long. The germline V gene encodes CDR1 SGHVS and CDR2 FQNEAQ. CDR3 nucleotide sequence: TGTGCCAGCAGCTTAGAGTCTGGGCTAGCGGGAAAGGTTTCAGATACGCAGTATTTT. This codes for CASSLESGLAGKVSDTQYF. Full variable domain (missing parts from reference TRBV7-8 and TRBJ2-3): GAGVSQSPRYKVAKRGQDVALRCDPISGHVSLFWYQQALGQGPEFLTYFQNEAQLDKSGLPSDRFFAERPEGSVSTLKIQRTQQEDSAVYLCASSLESGLAGKVSDTQYFGPGTRLTVL.

V gene TRBV11-2 combines with J gene TRBJ2-7; a possible D gene is TRBD1 (6 bases). V gave up 1 base and J gave up 0 bases, with 7 bases separating them. Germline CDR1 SGHAT, CDR2 FQNNGV. CDR3 size: 14 residues. The CDR3 sequence: CASSLVRGSYEQYF. DNA of the CDR3: TGTGCCAGCAGCTTAGTCAGGGGCTCCTACGAGCAGTACTTC.

The rearrangement joins TRBV27 to TRBJ1-2; TRBD1 matches at 7 bases. Germline-derived CDR1 and CDR2 are MNHEY and SMNVEV (reference sequence). This CDR3 is 13 amino acids long. V lost 8 bases to trimming and J lost 4 bases; unmatched junction nucleotides: 7. CDR3 residues: CASGTAASYGYTF. In DNA form, the CDR3 reads TGTGCCAGCGGGACAGCGGCGAGCTATGGCTACACCTTC.

V usage is TRBV28 and J usage is TRBJ1-6, with unresolved D. Germline lookup yields CDR1 MDHEN and CDR2 SYDVKM. Trimming removed 7 bases at V and 14 bases at J, with 21 bases between. The CDR3 length is 14 residues. The CDR3 nucleotides read TGTGCCAGCATCCCCGTCATTGGGAGTCGGGCCCTCCACTTT. Encoded protein: CASIPVIGSRALHF.

The J gene is TRBJ2-7, the V gene TRBV28; D gene ambiguous. V lost 2 bases to trimming and J lost 8 bases, with 16 bases between them. This CDR3 contains 14 residues. Germline CDR1 is MDHEN and CDR2 is SYDVKM. The CDR3 loop is CASSLRVESLKQYF. CDR3 in DNA: TGTGCCAGCAGTTTAAGAGTAGAGAGTCTAAAGCAGTACTTC.

The V call is TRBV19, the J call TRBJ2-7; 10 bases fit TRBD1. Germline trimming cut 6 bases from V and 5 bases from J; bases unmatched to any gene: 10. Germline V gene sequence: CDR1 LNHDA, CDR2 SQIVND (reference sequence). This CDR3 comprises 15 residues. The CDR3 DNA is TGTGCCAGTAGCCAGACAGGGGGCCCGGTCGACGAGCAGTACTTC. Translation: CASSQTGGPVDEQYF.

This chain links TRBV11-2 with TRBJ2-2, with 10 bases lining up with TRBD1. Looked up from germline, CDR1 is SGHAT and CDR2 is FQNNGV. The J segment lost 6 bases and the V segment lost 3 bases, leaving 4 bases of the junction unmatched. The CDR3 spans 15 residues. In DNA form, the CDR3 reads TGTGCCAGCAGCTTGGTGACAGGGGGCTCCGGGGAGCTGTTTTTT. Translated: CASSLVTGGSGELFF.

This clone was observed a few times. The chain couples TRBV9 to TRBJ1-3; D possibly corresponds to TRBD1 (6 bases). Germline V CDR1 and CDR2: SGDLS, YYNGEE. The CDR3 runs to 15 residues. Trimming pared 2 bases from V and 0 bases from J, leaving 9 bases between. The CDR3 DNA follows: TGTGCCAGCAGCGTTTCGGACAGCTCTGGAAACACCATATATTTT. Amino acid sequence: CASSVSDSSGNTIYF.

Worth noting for this clone: The junction does not match germline at one end; this may be a read error. V gene TRBV5-4 combines with J gene TRBJ2-5; perhaps TRBD2 as D (6 bases). Looked up from germline, CDR1 is SGHNT and CDR2 is YYREEE (reference sequence). CDR3 length: 13 residues. CDR3 region: CASSLPGTRGEHF. DNA for the CDR3: TGTGCCAGCAGCCTGCCCGGGACCCGCGGGGAACACTTC.

The chain carries TRBV6-5 and TRBJ1-1; D uncertain. The CDR3 sequence is 15 residues long. Trimming took off 5 bases at V and 0 bases at J, with 13 bases between the two ends. Per the germline V gene, CDR1 is MNHEY and CDR2 is SVGAGI. The CDR3 DNA is TGTGCCAGCAGTCGACAACAGAGTATGAACACTGAAGCTTTCTTT. Translated, it gives CASSRQQSMNTEAFF.

For the CDR3, the DNA is TGTGCCAGCTCAAAGGGACTAGCGAGAAACATTCAGTACTTC. The encoded protein is CASSKGLARNIQYF. The rearrangement uses TRBV18 and TRBJ2-4, with TRBD2 matching over 10 bases. The germline CDR1 and CDR2 sequences are KGHSH and LQKENI. The V gene end was trimmed by 5 bases and the J gene end by 6 bases; junction bases not matched to a gene: 4. CDR3 length: 14 amino acids.

The V gene is TRBV6-2 or TRBV6-3, the J gene TRBJ2-7; TRBD2 is a possible D gene (5 bases). CDR1 is MNHEY, CDR2 SVGEGT, per germline. This CDR3 is built from 14 residues. The ends were cut back, 5 bases at V and 6 bases at J, with 17 bases in the middle. This CDR3 is CASSPTTPDGEQYF. CDR3 DNA sequence: TGTGCCAGCAGTCCGACTACTCCCGATGGCGAGCAGTACTTC.

V and J are TRBV28 and TRBJ2-7, with TRBD2 as a possible D gene (5 bases). The CDR3 consists of 16 residues. V was cut by 5 bases and J by 5 bases, with 22 bases left in between. Germline V gives CDR1 MDHEN, CDR2 SYDVKM. Written as DNA, the CDR3 is TGTGCCAGCAGTGCCCCCCCTCGGATCAGCGGTAACGAGCAGTACTTC. As protein: CASSAPPRISGNEQYF.

A few counts support this clone. This rearrangement joins TRBV7-9 to TRBJ2-3; maybe TRBD1 (6 bases). CDR1 SEHNR and CDR2 FQNEAQ come from the germline V gene (reference sequence). CDR3 length: 11 amino acids. V lost 2 bases to trimming and J lost 9 bases, with 6 bases between them. CDR3 nucleotides: TGTGCCAGCAGCTTACAGGGGACGCAGTATTTT. It specifies CASSLQGTQYF.